This T cell receptor beta chain was obtained from a study of blood T cell repertoires in COVID-19. Study in general: The origin of the acute and convalescent COVID-19 samples was the United States, Italy and Spain.

The method was immunoSEQ multiplex PCR; TCRdb's version includes in-frame clones alone and lacks a portion of them. This table holds more than 70,000 clones, over 80% found once. Sequencing input: peripheral blood. The source of this sequence is a woman in her forties or fifties in a cohort sampled during active COVID-19.

DNA for the CDR3: TGCAGCGTTCGGTTCAACTATGGCTACACCTTC. Its protein product is CSVRFNYGYTF. V gene TRBV29-1 combines with J gene TRBJ1-2; the D is unclear. CDR3 length: 11 residues. Germline CDR1 is SQVTM and CDR2 is ANQGSEA. The germline V and J ends were trimmed by 5 bases and 2 bases, with 6 bases remaining between them.